The 6 T cell receptor beta chains listed next were all sequenced from one sample in a study of molecular identifiers for immune sequencing clone quantification. From the PCR reads, TCRdb called clonotypes with MiXCR, one entry per CDR3 protein. This table has around 300,000 distinct CDR3 sequences, 24% appearing once. The material sequenced was naive CD8+ T cells from blood, with Jurkat cell RNA spiked in. Subset: FACS-sorted CD8+CD4-CCR7+CD45RA+ naive T cells. Receptors originate from a human donor in good health. Some libraries in this study had Jurkat cell RNA spiked in.

This chain links TRBV25-1 with TRBJ2-3; D remains unclear. V was pared by 0 bases and J by 3 bases, with 4 bases between. Germline CDR1 reads MGHDK; CDR2 reads SYGVNS. CDR3 length: 13 amino acids. CDR3 residues: CASSEYATDTQYF. CDR3 coding DNA: TGTGCCAGCAGTGAATACGCGACAGATACGCAGTATTTT.

On this clonotype: This sequence may be a read error, since a much larger clone differs from it by one base. The chain joins TRBV7-9 to TRBJ2-1, with a weak D call TRBD2 (5 bases). Per germline, CDR1 SEHNR and CDR2 FQNEAQ (reference sequence). Trimming left V 8 bases short and J 5 bases short, with 13 bases between. The CDR3 runs to 13 residues. CDR3: CASCPTGNNEQFF. CDR3 sequence (DNA): TGTGCCAGCTGTCCAACCGGGAACAATGAGCAGTTCTTC.

This clonotype has a count of ten or more. The chain recombines TRBV29-1 with TRBJ1-2; possibly TRBD1 for D (5 bases). The CDR3 extends over 13 amino acids. Deletions cut 3 bases from V and 5 bases from J, with 13 bases between. Germline V gene lookup returns CDR1 SQVTM and CDR2 ANQGSEA. The CDR3 spells CSVDPTVIYGYTF. The DNA of the CDR3 is TGCAGCGTTGACCCGACAGTCATTTATGGCTACACCTTC.

The sample holds a few counts of this clonotype. No conserved phenylalanine or tryptophan is present at the end of the CDR3, so a read error is the likely explanation. This rearrangement joins TRBV5-1 to TRBJ2-1; D gene unclear. Germline CDR1 is SGHRS and CDR2 is YFSETQ. The CDR3 is made up of 14 amino acids. Trimming pared 4 bases from V and 8 bases from J, leaving 16 bases between. CDR3 coding DNA: TGCGCCAGCAGCCCCCGACTTCCGCGCGATGAGCAGTTCCTC. Translation: CASSPRLPRDEQFL.

At least ten counts were recorded for this clonotype. This sequence joins TRBV29-1 and TRBJ1-1, with 7 positions matching TRBD1. The CDR3 sequence is 12 residues long. Germline loops: CDR1 SQVTM, CDR2 ANQGSEA. V lost 4 bases, J lost 5 bases, and 4 bases stayed unmatched. In nucleotides, the CDR3 is TGCAGCGTTGGCCAGGGGGAGACTGAAGCTTTCTTT. Protein: CSVGQGETEAFF.

This chain uses TRBV5-4 with TRBJ2-3, with no clear D. From germline, CDR1 is SGHNT and CDR2 YYREEE (reference sequence). The ends were cut back, 4 bases at V and 0 bases at J, with 15 bases in the middle. CDR3 length equals 16 residues. CDR3 sequence reads: CASSHPETASTDTQYF. The CDR3 nucleotides read TGTGCCAGCAGCCATCCTGAGACCGCTAGCACAGATACGCAGTATTTT.